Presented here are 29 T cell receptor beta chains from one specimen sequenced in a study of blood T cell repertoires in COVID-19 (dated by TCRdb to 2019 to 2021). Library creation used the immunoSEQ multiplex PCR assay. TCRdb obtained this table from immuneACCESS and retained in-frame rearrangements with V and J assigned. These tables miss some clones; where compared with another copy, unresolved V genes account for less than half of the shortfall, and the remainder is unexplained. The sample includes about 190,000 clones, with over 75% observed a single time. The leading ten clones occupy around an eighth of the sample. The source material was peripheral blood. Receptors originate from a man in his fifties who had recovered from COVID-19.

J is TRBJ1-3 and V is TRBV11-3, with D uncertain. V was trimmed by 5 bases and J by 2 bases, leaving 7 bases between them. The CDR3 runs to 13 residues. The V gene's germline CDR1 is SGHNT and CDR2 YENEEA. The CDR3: CASSQRTGNTIYF. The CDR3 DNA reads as TGTGCCAGCAGCCAGCGGACTGGAAACACCATATATTTT.

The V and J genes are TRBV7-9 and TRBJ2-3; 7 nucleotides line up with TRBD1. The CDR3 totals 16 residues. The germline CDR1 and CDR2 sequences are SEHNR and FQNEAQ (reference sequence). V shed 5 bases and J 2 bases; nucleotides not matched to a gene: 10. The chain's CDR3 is CASSPYGQAYTDTQYF. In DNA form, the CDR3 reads TGTGCCAGCAGCCCCTATGGACAGGCCTACACAGATACGCAGTATTTT.

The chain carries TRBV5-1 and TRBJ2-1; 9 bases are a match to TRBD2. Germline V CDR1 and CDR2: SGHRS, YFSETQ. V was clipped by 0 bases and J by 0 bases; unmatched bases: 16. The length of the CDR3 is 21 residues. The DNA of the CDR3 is TGCGCCAGCAGCTTGGGTAGCTCGCGGGAGGGACCTCCTAGCTCCTACAATGAGCAGTTCTTC. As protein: CASSLGSSREGPPSSYNEQFF.

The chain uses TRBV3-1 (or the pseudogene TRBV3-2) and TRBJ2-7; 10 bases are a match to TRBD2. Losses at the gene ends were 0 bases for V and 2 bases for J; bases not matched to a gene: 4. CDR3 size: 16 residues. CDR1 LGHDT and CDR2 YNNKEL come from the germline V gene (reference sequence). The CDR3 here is CASSQEKLAGTYEQYF. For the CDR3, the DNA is TGTGCCAGCAGCCAAGAGAAACTAGCGGGAACCTACGAGCAGTACTTC.

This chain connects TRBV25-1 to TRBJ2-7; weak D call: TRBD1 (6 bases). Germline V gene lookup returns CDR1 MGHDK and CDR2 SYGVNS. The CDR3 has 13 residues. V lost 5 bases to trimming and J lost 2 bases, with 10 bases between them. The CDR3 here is CASSPQGTYEQYF. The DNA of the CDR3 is TGTGCCAGCAGTCCCCAGGGGACCTACGAGCAGTACTTC.

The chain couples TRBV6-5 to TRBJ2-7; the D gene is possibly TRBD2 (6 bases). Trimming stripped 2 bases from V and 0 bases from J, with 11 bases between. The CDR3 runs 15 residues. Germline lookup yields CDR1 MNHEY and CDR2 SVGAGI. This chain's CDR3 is CASSYRGMGSYEQYF. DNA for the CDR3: TGTGCCAGCAGTTACCGGGGGATGGGCTCCTACGAGCAGTACTTC.

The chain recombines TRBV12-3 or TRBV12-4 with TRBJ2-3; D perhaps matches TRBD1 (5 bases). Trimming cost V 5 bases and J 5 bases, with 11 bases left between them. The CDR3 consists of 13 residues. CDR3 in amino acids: CASSQDTEDTQYF. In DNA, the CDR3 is TGTGCCAGCAGTCAGGACACCGAAGATACGCAGTATTTT.

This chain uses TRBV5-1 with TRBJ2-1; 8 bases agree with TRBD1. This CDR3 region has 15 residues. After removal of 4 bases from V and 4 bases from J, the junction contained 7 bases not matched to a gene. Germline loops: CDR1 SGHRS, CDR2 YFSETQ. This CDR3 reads CASSGRGPVYNEQFF. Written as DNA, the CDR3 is TGCGCCAGCAGCGGCAGGGGGCCGGTTTACAATGAGCAGTTCTTC.

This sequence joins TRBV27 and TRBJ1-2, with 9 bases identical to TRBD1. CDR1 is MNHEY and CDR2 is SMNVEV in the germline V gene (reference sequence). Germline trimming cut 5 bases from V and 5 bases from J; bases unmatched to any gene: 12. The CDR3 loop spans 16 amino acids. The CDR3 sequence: CASSQVSTGGGYGYTF. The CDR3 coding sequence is TGTGCCAGCAGTCAGGTTTCGACAGGGGGGGGGTATGGCTACACCTTC.

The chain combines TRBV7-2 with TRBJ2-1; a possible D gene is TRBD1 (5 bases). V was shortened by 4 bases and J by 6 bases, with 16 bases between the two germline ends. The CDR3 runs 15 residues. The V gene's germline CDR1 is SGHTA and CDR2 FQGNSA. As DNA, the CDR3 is TGTGCCAGCAGCTCCTTGCAGGGAAGGGGCAATGAGCAGTTCTTC. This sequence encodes CASSSLQGRGNEQFF.

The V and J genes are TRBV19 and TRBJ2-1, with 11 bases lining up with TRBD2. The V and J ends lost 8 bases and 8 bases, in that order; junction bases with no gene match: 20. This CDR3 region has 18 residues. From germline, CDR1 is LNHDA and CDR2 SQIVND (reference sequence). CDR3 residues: CASRKTYATSGNSDEQFF. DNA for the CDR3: TGTGCCAGTCGAAAAACCTATGCGACTAGCGGGAATTCCGATGAGCAGTTCTTC.

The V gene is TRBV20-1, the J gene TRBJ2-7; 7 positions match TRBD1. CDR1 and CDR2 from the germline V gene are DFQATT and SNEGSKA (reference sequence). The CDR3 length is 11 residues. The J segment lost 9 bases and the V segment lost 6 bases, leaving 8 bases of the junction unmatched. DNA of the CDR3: TGCAGTGCCGCCGGACAGGACTCGCAGTACTTC. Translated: CSAAGQDSQYF.

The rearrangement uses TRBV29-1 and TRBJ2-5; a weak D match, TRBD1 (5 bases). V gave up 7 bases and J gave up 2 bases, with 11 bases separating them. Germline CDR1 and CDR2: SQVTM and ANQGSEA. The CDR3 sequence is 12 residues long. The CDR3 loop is CSGRQLQETQYF. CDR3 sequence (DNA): TGCAGCGGTAGACAGCTACAAGAGACCCAGTACTTC.

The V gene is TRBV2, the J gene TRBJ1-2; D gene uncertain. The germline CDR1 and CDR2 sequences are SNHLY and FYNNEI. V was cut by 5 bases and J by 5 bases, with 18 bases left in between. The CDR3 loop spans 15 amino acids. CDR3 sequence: CASSRAVADPYGYTF. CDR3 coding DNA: TGTGCCAGCAGTCGAGCAGTAGCGGATCCGTATGGCTACACCTTC.

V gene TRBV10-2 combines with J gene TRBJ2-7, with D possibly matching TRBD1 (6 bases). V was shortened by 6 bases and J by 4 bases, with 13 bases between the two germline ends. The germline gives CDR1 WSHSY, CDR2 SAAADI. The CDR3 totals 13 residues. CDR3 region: CASRDGQIYEQYF. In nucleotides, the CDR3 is TGCGCCAGCAGGGATGGACAGATTTACGAGCAGTACTTC.

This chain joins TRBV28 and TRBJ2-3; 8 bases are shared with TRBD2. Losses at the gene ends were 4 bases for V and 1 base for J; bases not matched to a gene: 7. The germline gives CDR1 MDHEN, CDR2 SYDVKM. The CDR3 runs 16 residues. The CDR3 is CASSSPGLARTDTQYF. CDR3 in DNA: TGTGCCAGCAGTTCCCCTGGACTAGCACGCACAGATACGCAGTATTTT. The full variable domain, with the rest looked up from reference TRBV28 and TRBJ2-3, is DVKVTQSSRYLVKRTGEKVFLECVQDMDHENMFWYRQDPGLGLRLIYFSYDVKMKEKGDIPEGYSVSREKKERFSLILESASTNQTSMYLCASSSPGLARTDTQYFGPGTRLTVL.

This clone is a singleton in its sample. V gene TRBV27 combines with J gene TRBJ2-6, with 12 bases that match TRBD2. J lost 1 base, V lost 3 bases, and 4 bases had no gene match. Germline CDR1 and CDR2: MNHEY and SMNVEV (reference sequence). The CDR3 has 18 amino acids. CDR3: CASSLSGLAGSGANVLTF. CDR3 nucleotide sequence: TGTGCCAGCAGTTTGTCCGGACTAGCGGGATCTGGGGCCAACGTCCTGACTTTC. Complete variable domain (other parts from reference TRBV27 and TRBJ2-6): EAQVTQNPRYLITVTGKKLTVTCSQNMNHEYMSWYRQDPGLGLRQIYYSMNVEVTDKGDVPEGYKVSRKEKRNFPLILESPSPNQTSLYFCASSLSGLAGSGANVLTFGAGSRLTVL.

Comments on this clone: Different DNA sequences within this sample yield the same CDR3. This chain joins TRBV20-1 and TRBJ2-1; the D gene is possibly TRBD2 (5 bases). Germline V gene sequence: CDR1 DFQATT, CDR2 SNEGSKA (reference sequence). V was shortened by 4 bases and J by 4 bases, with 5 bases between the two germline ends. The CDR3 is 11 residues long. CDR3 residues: CSATGYNEQFF. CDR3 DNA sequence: TGCAGTGCTACGGGGTACAATGAGCAGTTCTTC.

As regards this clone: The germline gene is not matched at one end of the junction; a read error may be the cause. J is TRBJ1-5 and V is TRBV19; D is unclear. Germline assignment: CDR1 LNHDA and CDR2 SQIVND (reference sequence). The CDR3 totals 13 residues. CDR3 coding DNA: TGTGCCAGTACCATGGGAGGGAATCGGCCCCAGCATTTT. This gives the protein CASTMGGNRPQHF.

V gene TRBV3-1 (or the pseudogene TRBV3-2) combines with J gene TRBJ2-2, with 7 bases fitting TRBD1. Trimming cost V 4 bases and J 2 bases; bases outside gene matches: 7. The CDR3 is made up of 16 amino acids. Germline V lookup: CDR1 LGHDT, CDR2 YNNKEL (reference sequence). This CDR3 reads CASSRPTGANTGELFF. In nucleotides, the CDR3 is TGTGCCAGCAGCCGACCTACAGGGGCCAACACCGGGGAGCTGTTTTTT.

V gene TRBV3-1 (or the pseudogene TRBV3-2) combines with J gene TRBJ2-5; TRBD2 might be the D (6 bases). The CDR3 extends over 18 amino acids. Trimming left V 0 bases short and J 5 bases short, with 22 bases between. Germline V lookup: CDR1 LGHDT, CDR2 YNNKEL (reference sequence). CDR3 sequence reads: CASSQDPPGRAGRETQYF. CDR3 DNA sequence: TGTGCCAGCAGCCAAGACCCCCCAGGCAGGGCGGGAAGGGAGACCCAGTACTTC.

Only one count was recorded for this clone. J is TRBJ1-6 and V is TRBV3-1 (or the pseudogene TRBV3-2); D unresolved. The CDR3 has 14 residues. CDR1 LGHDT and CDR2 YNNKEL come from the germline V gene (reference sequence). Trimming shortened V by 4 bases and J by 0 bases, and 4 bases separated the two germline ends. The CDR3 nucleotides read TGTGCCAGCAGCCCCTCCTCCTATAATTCACCCCTCCACTTT. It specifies CASSPSSYNSPLHF.

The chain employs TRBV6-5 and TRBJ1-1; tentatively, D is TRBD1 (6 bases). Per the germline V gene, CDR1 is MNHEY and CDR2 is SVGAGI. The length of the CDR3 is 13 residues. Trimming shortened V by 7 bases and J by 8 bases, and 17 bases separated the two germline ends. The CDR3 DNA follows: TGTGCCAGCACCACAGGGTCCAGCCGGGAAGCTTTCTTT. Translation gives CASTTGSSREAFF.

CDR3 DNA sequence: TGTGCCAGCAGTTCACAGGGGCGTCAAGAGACCCAGTACTTC. It specifies CASSSQGRQETQYF. V gene TRBV28 combines with J gene TRBJ2-5; TRBD1 matches at 7 bases. The ends lost 4 bases at V and 2 bases at J; junction bases unmatched: 4. Germline-derived CDR1 and CDR2 are MDHEN and SYDVKM. CDR3 length equals 14 residues.

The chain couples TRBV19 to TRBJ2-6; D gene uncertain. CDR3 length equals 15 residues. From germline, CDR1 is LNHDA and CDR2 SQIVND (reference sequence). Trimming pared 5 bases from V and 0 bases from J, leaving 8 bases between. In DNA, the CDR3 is TGTGCCAGTAGTTCCGGTTACTCTGGGGCCAACGTCCTGACTTTC. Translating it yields CASSSGYSGANVLTF.

The CDR3 spells CASSSDGGEDTEAFF. CDR3 in DNA: TGTGCCAGCAGTTCCGACGGCGGGGAGGACACTGAAGCTTTCTTT. This sequence joins TRBV6-2 or TRBV6-3 and TRBJ1-1, with D unclear. Per the germline V gene, CDR1 is MNHEY and CDR2 is SVGEGT. This CDR3 spans 15 amino acids. Trimming left V 4 bases short and J 3 bases short, with 15 bases between.

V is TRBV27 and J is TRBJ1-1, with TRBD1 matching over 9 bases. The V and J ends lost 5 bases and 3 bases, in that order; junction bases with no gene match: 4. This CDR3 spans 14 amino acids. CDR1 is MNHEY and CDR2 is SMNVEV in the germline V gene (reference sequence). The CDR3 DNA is TGTGCCAGCAGTGCATACAGGGGGCACACTGAAGCTTTCTTT. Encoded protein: CASSAYRGHTEAFF.

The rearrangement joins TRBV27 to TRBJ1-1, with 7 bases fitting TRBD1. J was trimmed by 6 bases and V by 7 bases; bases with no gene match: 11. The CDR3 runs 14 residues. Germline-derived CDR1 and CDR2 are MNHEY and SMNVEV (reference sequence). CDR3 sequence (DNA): TGTGCCAGCACTCGAACAGGGGCTTTCGCTGAAGCTTTCTTT. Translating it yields CASTRTGAFAEAFF.

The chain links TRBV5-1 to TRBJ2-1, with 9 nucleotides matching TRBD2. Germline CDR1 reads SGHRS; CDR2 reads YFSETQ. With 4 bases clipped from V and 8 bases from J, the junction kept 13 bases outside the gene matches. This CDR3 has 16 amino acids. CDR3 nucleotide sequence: TGCGCCAGCAGCCATGCAGCCGGGACTAGCCTCCATGAGCAGTTCTTC. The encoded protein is CASSHAAGTSLHEQFF.